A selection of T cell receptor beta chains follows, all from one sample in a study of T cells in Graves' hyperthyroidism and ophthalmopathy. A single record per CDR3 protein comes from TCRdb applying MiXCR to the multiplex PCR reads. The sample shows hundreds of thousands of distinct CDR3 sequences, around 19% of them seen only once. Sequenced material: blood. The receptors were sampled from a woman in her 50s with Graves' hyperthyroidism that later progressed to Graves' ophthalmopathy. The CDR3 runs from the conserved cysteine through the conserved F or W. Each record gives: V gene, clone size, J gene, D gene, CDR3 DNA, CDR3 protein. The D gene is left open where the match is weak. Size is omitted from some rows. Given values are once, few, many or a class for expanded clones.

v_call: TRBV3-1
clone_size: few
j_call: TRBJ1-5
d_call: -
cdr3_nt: TGTGCCAGCAGCCAAACGGAACAGGGCAATCAGCCCCAGCATTTT
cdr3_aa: CASSQTEQGNQPQHF

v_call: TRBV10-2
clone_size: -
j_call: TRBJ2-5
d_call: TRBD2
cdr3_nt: TGCGCCAGCAGTGAGTCGGGAGCGGGGGACTACTTC
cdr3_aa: CASSESGAGDYF

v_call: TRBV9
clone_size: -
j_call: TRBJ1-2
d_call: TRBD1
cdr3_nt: TGTGCCAGCAGCGTAGCCCAGACAGGGGGCTTTGGCTACACCTTC
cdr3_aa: CASSVAQTGGFGYTF

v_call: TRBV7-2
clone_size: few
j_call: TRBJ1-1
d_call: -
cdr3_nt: TGTGCCAGCGGCCGGGTAGGAAACACTGAAGCTTTCTTT
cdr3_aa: CASGRVGNTEAFF

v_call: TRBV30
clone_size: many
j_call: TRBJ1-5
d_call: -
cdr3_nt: TGTGCCTGGAGTGGCTCTCCAAATCAGCCCCAGCATTTT
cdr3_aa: CAWSGSPNQPQHF

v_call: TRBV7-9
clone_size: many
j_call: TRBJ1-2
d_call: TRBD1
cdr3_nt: TGTGCCAGCAGCTACTCGACAGGGGACTATGGCTACACCTTC
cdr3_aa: CASSYSTGDYGYTF

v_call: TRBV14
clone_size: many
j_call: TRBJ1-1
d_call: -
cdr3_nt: TGTGCCAGCAGCCAAGATCTCGGAGGCACTGAAGCTTTCTTT
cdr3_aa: CASSQDLGGTEAFF

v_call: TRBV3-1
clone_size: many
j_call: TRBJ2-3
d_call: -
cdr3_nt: TGTGCCAGCAGCCAAGGGCTTATCACAGATACGCAGTATTTT
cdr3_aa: CASSQGLITDTQYF

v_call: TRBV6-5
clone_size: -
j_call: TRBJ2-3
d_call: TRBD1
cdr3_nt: TGTGCCAGCAGTTTCGCCGGACAGGGCTATCCCGATACGCAGTATTTT
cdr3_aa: CASSFAGQGYPDTQYF

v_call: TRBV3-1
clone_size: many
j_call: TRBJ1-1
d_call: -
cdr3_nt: TGTGCCAGCAGCCAAGTGTCCAACACTGAAGCTTTCTTT
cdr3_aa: CASSQVSNTEAFF

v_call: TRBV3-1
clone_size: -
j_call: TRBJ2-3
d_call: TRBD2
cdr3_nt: TGTGCCAGCAGCCAAGTGGTTCAAGCGGGGGGGCCGGGTAGAGATACGCAGTATTTT
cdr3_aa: CASSQVVQAGGPGRDTQYF

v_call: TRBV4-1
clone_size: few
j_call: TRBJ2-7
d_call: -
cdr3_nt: TGCGCCAGCAGCCAAGAAGTAGGGAGGTCCTACGAGCAGTACTTC
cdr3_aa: CASSQEVGRSYEQYF

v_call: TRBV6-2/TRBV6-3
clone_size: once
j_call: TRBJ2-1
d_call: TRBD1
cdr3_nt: TGTGCCAGCATGTGGGGGACAGGGTACAATGAGCAGTTCTTC
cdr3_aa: CASMWGTGYNEQFF

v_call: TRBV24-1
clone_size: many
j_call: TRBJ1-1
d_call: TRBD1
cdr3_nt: TGTGCCACCAGTTCAGGGGGGAACGTAATGAACACTGAAGCTTTCTTT
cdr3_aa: CATSSGGNVMNTEAFF

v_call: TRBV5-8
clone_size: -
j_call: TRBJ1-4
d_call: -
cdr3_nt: TGTGCCAGCAGCTTGCCCGGGGGAGATGAAAAACTGTTTTTT
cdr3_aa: CASSLPGGDEKLFF

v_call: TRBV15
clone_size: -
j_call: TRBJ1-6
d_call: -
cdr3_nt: TGTGCCACCAGCAGGGGCGGGCCTGATAATCCCCTCCACTTT
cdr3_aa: CATSRGGPDNPLHF

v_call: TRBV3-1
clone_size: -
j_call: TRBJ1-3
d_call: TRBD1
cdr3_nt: TGTGCCAGCAGCCTCTCGGACAGGGTCTCTGGAAACACCATATATTTT
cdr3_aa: CASSLSDRVSGNTIYF

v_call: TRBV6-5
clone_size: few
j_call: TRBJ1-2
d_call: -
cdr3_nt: TGTGCCAGCAGTTACTACATGGGGGGCTACACCTTC
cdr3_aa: CASSYYMGGYTF

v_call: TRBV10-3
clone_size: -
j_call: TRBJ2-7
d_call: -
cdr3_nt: TGTGCCTCCCATGAAGAGTCCGACAGTGCCCACGAGCAGTACTTC
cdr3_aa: CASHEESDSAHEQYF

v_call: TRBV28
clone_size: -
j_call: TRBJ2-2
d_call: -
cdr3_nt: TGTGCCAGCAGTTTAGACCCCGGGGGGCGAACCGGGGAGCCGTTTTTT
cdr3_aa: CASSLDPGGRTGEPFF

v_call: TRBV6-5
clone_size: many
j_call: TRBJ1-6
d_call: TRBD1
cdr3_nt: TGTGCCAGCAGTTACTCTTCAGGGGGCCCCAATAATTCACCCCTCCACTTT
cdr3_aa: CASSYSSGGPNNSPLHF

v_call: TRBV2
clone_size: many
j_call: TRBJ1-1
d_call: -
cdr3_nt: TGTGCCAGCAGTGGGCTGGAGGGTACTGAAGCTTTCTTT
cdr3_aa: CASSGLEGTEAFF

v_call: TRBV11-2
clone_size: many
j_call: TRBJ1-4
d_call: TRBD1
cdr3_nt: TGTGCCAGCAGCTTCCAGGGGGCGATTAATGAAAAACTGTTTTTT
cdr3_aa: CASSFQGAINEKLFF

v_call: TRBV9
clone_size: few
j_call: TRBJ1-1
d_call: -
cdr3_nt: TGTGCCAGCAGCGTATATAGAGCCACTGAAGCTTTCTTT
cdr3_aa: CASSVYRATEAFF

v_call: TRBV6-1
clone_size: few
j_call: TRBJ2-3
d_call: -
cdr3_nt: TGTGCCAGCAGTGAAGCAAGCTGGCAGGGCACAGATACGCAGTATTTT
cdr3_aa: CASSEASWQGTDTQYF

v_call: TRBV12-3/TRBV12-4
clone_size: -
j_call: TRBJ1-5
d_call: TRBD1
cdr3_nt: TGTGCCAGCAGTCCCCCGACAGGGAGGTCCCAGCATTTT
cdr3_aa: CASSPPTGRSQHF

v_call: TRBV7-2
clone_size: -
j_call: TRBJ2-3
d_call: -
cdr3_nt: TGTGCCAGCAGCTTACTATTGTGGGCAGATACGCAGTATTTT
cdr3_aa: CASSLLLWADTQYF

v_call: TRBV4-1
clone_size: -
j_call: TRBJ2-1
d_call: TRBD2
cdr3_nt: TGCGCCAGCAGCCAAGATCCGGCGGGGGGGCCGAGAAATGAGCAGTTCTTC
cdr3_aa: CASSQDPAGGPRNEQFF

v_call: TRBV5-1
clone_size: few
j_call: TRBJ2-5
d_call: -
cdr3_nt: TGCGCCAGCAGCTTTTTGGTCAGCGGGCAAGAGACCCAGTACTTC
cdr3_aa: CASSFLVSGQETQYF

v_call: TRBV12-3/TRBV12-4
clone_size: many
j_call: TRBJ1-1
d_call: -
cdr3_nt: TGTGCCAGCAGTCCCTCGACAGACATGAACACTGAAGCTTTCTTT
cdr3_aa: CASSPSTDMNTEAFF

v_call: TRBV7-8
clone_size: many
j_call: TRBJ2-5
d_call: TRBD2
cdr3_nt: TGTGCCAGCAGTCTCGGGACTAGCGGGATACAAGAGACCCAGTACTTC
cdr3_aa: CASSLGTSGIQETQYF

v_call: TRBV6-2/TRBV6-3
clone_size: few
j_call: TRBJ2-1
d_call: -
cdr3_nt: TGTGCCAGCAAAACCAGCGGGCAACAGTTCTTC
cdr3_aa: CASKTSGQQFF

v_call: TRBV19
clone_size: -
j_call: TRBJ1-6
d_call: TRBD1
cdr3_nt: TGTGCCAGCGAGGAGACAGGGCCAAATAATTCACCCCTCCACTTT
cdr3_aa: CASEETGPNNSPLHF

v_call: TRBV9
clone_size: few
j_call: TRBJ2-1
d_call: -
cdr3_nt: TGTGCCAGCAGCCCCACTAGTCCCGCCTACAATGAGCAGTTCTTC
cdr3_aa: CASSPTSPAYNEQFF

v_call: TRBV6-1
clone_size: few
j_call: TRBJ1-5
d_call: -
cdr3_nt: TGTGCCAGCACGCAGGGTCGAAATCAGCCCCAGCATTTT
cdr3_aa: CASTQGRNQPQHF

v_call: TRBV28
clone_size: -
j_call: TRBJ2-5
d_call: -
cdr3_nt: TGTGCCAGCAGCTTACGATCGACTACACAAGAGACCCAGTACTTC
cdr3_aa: CASSLRSTTQETQYF

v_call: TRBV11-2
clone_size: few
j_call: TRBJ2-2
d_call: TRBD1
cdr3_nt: TGTGCCAGCAGCCCCGGCAGGGGGCGAAACACCGGGGAGCTGTTTTTT
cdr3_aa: CASSPGRGRNTGELFF

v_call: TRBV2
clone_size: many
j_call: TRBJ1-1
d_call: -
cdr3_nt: TGTGCCAGCAGGGGCCTGTTGGTTGATGAAGCTTTCTTT
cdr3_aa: CASRGLLVDEAFF

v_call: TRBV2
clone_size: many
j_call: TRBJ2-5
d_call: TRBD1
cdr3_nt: TGTGCCAGCAGTATCCGGGACAGGGTATCAAAGACCCAGTACTTC
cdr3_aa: CASSIRDRVSKTQYF

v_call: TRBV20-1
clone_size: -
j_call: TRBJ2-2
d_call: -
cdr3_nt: TGCAGTGCTAGAGGGCAGGGAGTGTACACCGGGGAGCTGTTTTTT
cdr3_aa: CSARGQGVYTGELFF

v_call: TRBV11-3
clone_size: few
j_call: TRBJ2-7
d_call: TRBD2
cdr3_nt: TGTGCCAGCAGCTTACGCGGGGGGCTTGAGCAGTACTTC
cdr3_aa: CASSLRGGLEQYF

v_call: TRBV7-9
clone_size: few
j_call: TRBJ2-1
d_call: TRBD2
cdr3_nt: TGTGCCAGCAGGCGCAGGGACTACTCCTACAATGAGCAGTTCTTC
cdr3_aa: CASRRRDYSYNEQFF

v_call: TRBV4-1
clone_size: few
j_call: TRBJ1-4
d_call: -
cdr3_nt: TGCGCCAGCAGCCAAGGTCCTGGCACTGAAAAACTGTTTTTT
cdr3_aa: CASSQGPGTEKLFF

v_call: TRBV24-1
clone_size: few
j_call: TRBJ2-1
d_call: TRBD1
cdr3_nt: TGTGCCACCAGTGATATTAGGACAGGGGGCAATGAGCAGTTCTTC
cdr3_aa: CATSDIRTGGNEQFF

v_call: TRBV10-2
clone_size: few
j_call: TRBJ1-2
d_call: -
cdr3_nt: TGCGCCAGCAGTGAGTCGAGGAGGGGACCCTATGGCTACACCTTC
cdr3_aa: CASSESRRGPYGYTF

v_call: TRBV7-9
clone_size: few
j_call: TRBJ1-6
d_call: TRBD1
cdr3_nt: TGTGCCAGCAGCGGACAGGGTCATAATTCACCCCTCCACTTT
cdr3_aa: CASSGQGHNSPLHF

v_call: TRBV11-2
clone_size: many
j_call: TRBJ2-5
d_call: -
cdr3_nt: TGTGCCAGCAGCTTTGAAGGGGTGACCCAGTACTTC
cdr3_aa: CASSFEGVTQYF

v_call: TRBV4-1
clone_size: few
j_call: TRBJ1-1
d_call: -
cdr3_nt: TGCGCCAGCAGCCAAGATCACACAAGCACTGAAGCTTTCTTT
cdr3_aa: CASSQDHTSTEAFF